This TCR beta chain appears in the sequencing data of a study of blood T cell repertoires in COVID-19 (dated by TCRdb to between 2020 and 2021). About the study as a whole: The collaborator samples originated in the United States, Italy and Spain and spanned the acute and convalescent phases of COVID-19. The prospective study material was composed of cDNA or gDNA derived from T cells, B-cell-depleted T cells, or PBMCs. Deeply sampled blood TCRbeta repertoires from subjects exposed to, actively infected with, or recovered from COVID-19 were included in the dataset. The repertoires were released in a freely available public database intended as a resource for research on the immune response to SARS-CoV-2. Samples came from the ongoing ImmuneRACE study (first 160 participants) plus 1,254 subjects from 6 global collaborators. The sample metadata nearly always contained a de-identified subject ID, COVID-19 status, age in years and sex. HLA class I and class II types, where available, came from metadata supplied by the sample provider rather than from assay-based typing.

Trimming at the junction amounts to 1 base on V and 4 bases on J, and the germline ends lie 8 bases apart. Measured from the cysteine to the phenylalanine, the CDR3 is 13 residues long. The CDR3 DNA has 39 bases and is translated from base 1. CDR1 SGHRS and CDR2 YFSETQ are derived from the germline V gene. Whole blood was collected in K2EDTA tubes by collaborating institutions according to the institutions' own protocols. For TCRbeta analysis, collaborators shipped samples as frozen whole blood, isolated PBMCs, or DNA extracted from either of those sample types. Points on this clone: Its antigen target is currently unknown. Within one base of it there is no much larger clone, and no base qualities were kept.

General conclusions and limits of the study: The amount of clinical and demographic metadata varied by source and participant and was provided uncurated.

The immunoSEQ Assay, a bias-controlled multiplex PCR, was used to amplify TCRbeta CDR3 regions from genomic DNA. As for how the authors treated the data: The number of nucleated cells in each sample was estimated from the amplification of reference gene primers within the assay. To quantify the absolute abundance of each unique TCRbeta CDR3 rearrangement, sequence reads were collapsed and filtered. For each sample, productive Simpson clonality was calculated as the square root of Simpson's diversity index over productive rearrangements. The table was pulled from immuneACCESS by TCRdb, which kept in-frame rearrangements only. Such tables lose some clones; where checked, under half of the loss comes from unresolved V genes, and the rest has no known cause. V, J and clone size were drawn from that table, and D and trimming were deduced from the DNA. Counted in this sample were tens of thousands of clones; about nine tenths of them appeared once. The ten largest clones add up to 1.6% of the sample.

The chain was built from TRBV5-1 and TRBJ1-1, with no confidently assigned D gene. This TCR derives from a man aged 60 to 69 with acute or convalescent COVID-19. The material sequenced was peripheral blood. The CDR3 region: CASSLRTITEAFF. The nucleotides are TGCGCCAGCAGCTTGCGGACTATCACTGAAGCTTTCTTT.